These 22 T cell receptor beta chains originate from one sample sequenced in a study of blood T cell repertoires in COVID-19. The method was immunoSEQ multiplex PCR; TCRdb's version includes in-frame clones alone and lacks a portion of them. Of 200,000 to 250,000 clones listed, almost 85% are singletons. Sequenced material: PBMCs or T cells enriched from blood (not recorded which). These receptor sequences come from a woman between 45 and 65 years old with acute COVID-19.

This chain links TRBV11-3 with TRBJ2-1; perhaps TRBD2 as D (7 bases). Deletions cut 1 base from V and 7 bases from J, with 17 bases between. Germline CDR1 reads SGHNT; CDR2 reads YENEEA. The length of the CDR3 is 16 residues. The CDR3 region is CASSLGRGATRNEQFF. As DNA, the CDR3 is TGTGCCAGCAGCTTAGGTCGGGGGGCAACGAGAAATGAGCAGTTCTTC.

The sample holds one count of this clone. The genes are TRBV11-2 and TRBJ1-2; a possible D gene is TRBD1 (6 bases). Germline assignment: CDR1 SGHAT and CDR2 FQNNGV. The CDR3 sequence is 15 residues long. V was shortened by 1 base and J by 5 bases, with 14 bases between the two germline ends. The CDR3 coding sequence is TGTGCCAGCAGCTTAGGACCAGGGGTCGGTTATGGCTACACCTTC. Translating gives CASSLGPGVGYGYTF.

This chain uses TRBV10-3 with TRBJ1-4, with a tentative D call TRBD1 (6 bases). Trimming removed 0 bases at V and 5 bases at J, with 16 bases between. The CDR3 runs 17 residues. Looked up from germline, CDR1 is ENHRY and CDR2 is SYGVKD. For the CDR3, the DNA is TGTGCCATCAGTGAGTCTATTGAACAGGGCTCCAATGAAAAACTGTTTTTT. It specifies CAISESIEQGSNEKLFF.

The chain joins TRBV12-5 to TRBJ1-2; TRBD1 matches 9 bases. The V and J ends lost 5 bases and 4 bases, in that order; junction bases with no gene match: 5. Germline CDR1 reads LGHNT; CDR2 reads FRNRAP. The CDR3 is 14 amino acids. DNA for the CDR3: TGTGCTAGTGGTACCCCGGACAGGGGCTATGGCTACACCTTC. Encoded protein: CASGTPDRGYGYTF.

V gene TRBV2 combines with J gene TRBJ1-6; D call uncertain. CDR3 length equals 15 residues. The V gene's germline CDR1 is SNHLY and CDR2 FYNNEI. With 0 bases removed from V and 10 bases from J, the gap between germline ends came to 13 bases. CDR3 loop: CASSEAPAIQSPLHF. Here the CDR3 DNA reads TGTGCCAGCAGTGAAGCCCCTGCCATTCAGTCACCCCTCCACTTT.

The rearrangement links TRBV3-1 (or the pseudogene TRBV3-2) to TRBJ2-3; 7 positions agree with TRBD2. CDR3 length: 16 residues. Germline CDR1 LGHDT, CDR2 YNNKEL (reference sequence). J gave up 2 bases and V 0 bases, and 5 bases lay outside the gene matches. The CDR3 DNA follows: TGTGCCAGCAGCCAAGATGTGGGACTACCCACAGATACGCAGTATTTT. It translates to CASSQDVGLPTDTQYF.

This chain joins TRBV5-1 and TRBJ2-3; TRBD2 agrees at 13 bases. The J segment lost 10 bases and the V segment lost 5 bases, leaving 7 bases of the junction unmatched. Germline loops: CDR1 SGHRS, CDR2 YFSETQ. The CDR3 is made up of 14 amino acids. The CDR3 region is CASRPLAGGQAQYF. The DNA for the CDR3 is TGCGCCAGCAGGCCACTAGCGGGGGGGCAGGCGCAGTATTTT. The full variable domain, rest sourced from reference TRBV5-1 and TRBJ2-3, is KAGVTQTPRYLIKTRGQQVTLSCSPISGHRSVSWYQQTPGQGLQFLFEYFSETQRNKGNFPGRFSGRQFSNSRSEMNVSTLELGDSALYLCASRPLAGGQAQYFGPGTRLTVL.

The gene calls are TRBV14 and TRBJ2-3; TRBD2 aligns across 11 bases. The germline V gene encodes CDR1 SGHDN and CDR2 FVKESK. The CDR3 is made up of 18 amino acids. The trim removed 0 bases at V and 2 bases at J, leaving 7 bases unmatched. As DNA, the CDR3 is TGTGCCAGCAGCCAAGATGCCGCACTAGCGGGGGCCACAGATACGCAGTATTTT. The encoded protein is CASSQDAALAGATDTQYF.

The V call is TRBV3-1 (or the pseudogene TRBV3-2), the J call TRBJ2-7, with TRBD2 matching over 7 bases. The V gene end was trimmed by 5 bases and the J gene end by 0 bases; junction bases not matched to a gene: 16. Germline V gives CDR1 LGHDT, CDR2 YNNKEL (reference sequence). The CDR3 contains 18 residues. CDR3 region: CASSKVWPSGSRSYEQYF. Written as DNA, the CDR3 is TGTGCCAGCAGCAAGGTATGGCCTAGCGGTTCTCGCTCCTACGAGCAGTACTTC.

The chain has TRBV6-5 and TRBJ1-1, with unresolved D. Trimming cost V 4 bases and J 0 bases, with 9 bases left between them. The CDR3 is made up of 14 amino acids. Germline-derived CDR1 and CDR2 are MNHEY and SVGAGI. The CDR3 sequence: CASSLYEMNTEAFF. The CDR3 DNA sequence: TGTGCCAGCAGTTTGTATGAGATGAACACTGAAGCTTTCTTT.

The table lists this clone with a few counts. The chain carries TRBV7-9 and TRBJ1-1, with D tentatively TRBD1 (5 bases). Germline-derived CDR1 and CDR2 are SEHNR and FQNEAQ (reference sequence). V was cut by 1 base and J by 0 bases, with 15 bases left in between. This CDR3 has 17 residues. The CDR3 here is CASSLGRGKKMNTEAFF. In nucleotides, the CDR3 is TGTGCCAGCAGCTTAGGTAGGGGAAAGAAAATGAACACTGAAGCTTTCTTT. Combining the CDR3 with reference TRBV7-9 and TRBJ1-1 gives the whole variable domain DTGVSQNPRHKITKRGQNVTFRCDPISEHNRLYWYRQTLGQGPEFLTYFQNEAQLEKSRLLSDRFSAERPKGSFSTLEIQRTEQGDSAMYLCASSLGRGKKMNTEAFFGQGTRLTVV.

This rearrangement joins TRBV29-1 to TRBJ1-1, with TRBD1 matching over 8 bases. Germline V gene sequence: CDR1 SQVTM, CDR2 ANQGSEA. The V segment lost 7 bases and the J segment 0 bases; nucleotides outside the gene matches: 4. This CDR3 spans 13 amino acids. In DNA, the CDR3 is TGCAGCGCCGGGGACAGGTTGAACACTGAAGCTTTCTTT. Translated: CSAGDRLNTEAFF.

The chain carries TRBV7-3 and TRBJ2-2, with TRBD1 identical over 11 bases. This CDR3 is built from 16 residues. Germline loops: CDR1 SGHTA, CDR2 FQGTGA. The V gene end was trimmed by 5 bases and the J gene end by 3 bases; junction bases not matched to a gene: 5. The CDR3 protein is CASSPDRGLHTGELFF. The CDR3 region has the DNA TGTGCCAGCAGCCCGGACAGGGGGCTTCACACCGGGGAGCTGTTTTTT.

With respect to this clone: The same CDR3 can be traced to other DNA sequences in this sample. The chain uses TRBV2 and TRBJ1-5; TRBD1 matches at 9 bases. There are 15 residues in the CDR3. Looked up from germline, CDR1 is SNHLY and CDR2 is FYNNEI. V gave up 5 bases and J gave up 1 base; unmatched junction bases: 3. In DNA, the CDR3 is TGTGCCAGCAGTTGGGGACAGGGCAGCAATCAGCCCCAGCATTTT. Amino acids: CASSWGQGSNQPQHF.

The V and J genes are TRBV5-5 and TRBJ1-5, with D possibly matching TRBD1 (5 bases). There are 15 residues in the CDR3. Germline V gene data show CDR1 as SGHKS and CDR2 as YYEKEE (reference sequence). V was pared by 1 base and J by 1 base, with 9 bases between. The CDR3 sequence: CASSLLGLSNQPQHF. The CDR3 region has the DNA TGTGCCAGCAGCTTGTTGGGACTCAGCAATCAGCCCCAGCATTTT.

The chain joins TRBV25-1 to TRBJ2-1, with TRBD1 matching over 10 bases. The CDR3 has 12 amino acids. CDR1 and CDR2 (germline): MGHDK, SYGVNS. V dropped 5 bases and J dropped 11; count of bases not matched to a gene: 3. The CDR3: CASSLDRGQQFF. The CDR3 DNA reads TGTGCCAGCAGTCTAGACAGGGGGCAGCAGTTCTTC.

The rearrangement links TRBV30 to TRBJ1-2, with 8 bases that match TRBD1. CDR1 GTSNPN and CDR2 SVGIG come from the germline V gene (reference sequence). CDR3 length equals 12 residues. Germline trimming cut 2 bases from V and 11 bases from J; bases unmatched to any gene: 7. The CDR3 is CAWSLGDRRYTF. In nucleotides, the CDR3 is TGTGCCTGGAGTCTGGGGGACAGGCGTTACACCTTC.

The chain carries TRBV2 and TRBJ2-2, with D maybe TRBD1 (6 bases). This CDR3 comprises 14 residues. Germline CDR1 reads SNHLY; CDR2 reads FYNNEI. V was pared by 8 bases and J by 4 bases, with 14 bases between. The CDR3 nucleotides are TGTGCCAGCTGCGCGCAGGGGATCACCGGGGAGCTGTTTTTT. Encoded protein: CASCAQGITGELFF.

This rearrangement joins TRBV4-2 to TRBJ2-3; TRBD2 aligns across 9 bases. The J segment lost 1 base and the V segment lost 4 bases, leaving 6 bases of the junction unmatched. CDR1 and CDR2 from the germline V gene are LGHNA and YNFKEQ. The CDR3 loop spans 16 amino acids. As DNA, the CDR3 is TGTGCCAGCAGCCGGAAGGCTAGCGGGGGCACAGATACGCAGTATTTT. This encodes CASSRKASGGTDTQYF.

This clone was seen a single time. CDR3 nucleotide sequence: TGTGCCAGCAGTTACTCAGCAGGGGGAAACACTGAAGCTTTCTTT. Translating gives CASSYSAGGNTEAFF. The genes are TRBV6-5 and TRBJ1-1; 7 bases agree with TRBD1. Losses at the gene ends were 0 bases for V and 2 bases for J; bases not matched to a gene: 3. The germline V gene has CDR1 MNHEY and CDR2 SVGAGI. CDR3 length: 15 residues.

This chain uses TRBV30 with TRBJ2-1; perhaps TRBD2 as D (5 bases). The CDR3 is made up of 13 amino acids. The germline V and J ends were trimmed by 0 bases and 4 bases, with 7 bases remaining between them. Per the germline V gene, CDR1 is GTSNPN and CDR2 is SVGIG (reference sequence). The CDR3 reads CAWSVLGYNEQFF. CDR3 DNA: TGTGCCTGGAGTGTACTAGGGTACAATGAGCAGTTCTTC.

This clone was detected only once. The chain has TRBV10-3 and TRBJ1-2; D call uncertain. The CDR3 covers 13 residues. Germline-derived CDR1 and CDR2 are ENHRY and SYGVKD. Deletions cut 3 bases from V and 2 bases from J, with 7 bases between. The CDR3 region is CAISDLGNYGYTF. The CDR3 DNA reads TGTGCCATCAGTGATCTGGGCAACTATGGCTACACCTTC.